The 5 T cell receptor beta chains in this list originate from one sample, sequenced in a study of shared clonotypes between healthy human individuals. Clones were read by immunoSEQ multiplex PCR, and TCRdb kept only the in-frame ones, dropping some. Here the sample spans approximately 940,000 clones, over 75% being singletons. Sequenced sample: memory CD4+ T cells sorted from blood. Subset reported: CD45RA-negative fraction. Receptor source: a man younger than 35 in good health.

This clone appeared a single time. The V gene is TRBV7-2, the J gene TRBJ1-2, with 10 bases fitting TRBD1. The junction had 7 bases not matched to a gene; V was cut back by 1 base and J by 2 bases. The CDR3 extends over 17 amino acids. Per the germline V gene, CDR1 is SGHTA and CDR2 is FQGNSA. In nucleotides, the CDR3 is TGTGCCAGCAGCTTAGGGACAGGGGGAAGGGGCAACTATGGCTACACCTTC. Translation: CASSLGTGGRGNYGYTF.

The chain has TRBV7-6 and TRBJ1-2; tentatively, D is TRBD1 (6 bases). Germline values: CDR1 SGHVS, CDR2 FNYEAQ. Trimming took 4 bases from V and 4 from J, leaving 16 bases between them. The CDR3 spans 15 residues. The CDR3 spells CASSSGGGLGYGYTF. The CDR3 DNA reads as TGTGCCAGCAGCTCGGGTGGGGGCCTCGGCTATGGCTACACCTTC.

The chain combines TRBV30 with TRBJ2-5; TRBD2 aligns across 7 bases. Germline CDR1 and CDR2: GTSNPN and SVGIG (reference sequence). This CDR3 region has 15 residues. The ends lost 1 base at V and 5 bases at J; junction bases unmatched: 10. CDR3 sequence (DNA): TGTGCCTGGAGTGACCCCTGGCTAGCGGTGGAGACCCAGTACTTC. As protein: CAWSDPWLAVETQYF.

The chain recombines TRBV6-1 with TRBJ2-3; TRBD2 is a possible D gene (6 bases). Trimming cost V 5 bases and J 6 bases, with 15 bases left between them. This CDR3 contains 14 residues. Germline V gene sequence: CDR1 MNHNS, CDR2 SASEGT. CDR3 sequence reads: CASSRGPAGDTQYF. The CDR3 DNA sequence: TGTGCCAGCAGTCGGGGCCCGGCGGGGGATACGCAGTATTTT.

This clone was detected once. This sequence joins TRBV25-1 and TRBJ1-1, with TRBD1 as a possible D gene (5 bases). V shed 4 bases and J shed 0 bases, with 9 bases lying between them. The CDR3 runs 14 residues. CDR1 and CDR2 from the germline V gene are MGHDK and SYGVNS. The CDR3 is CASSGRQLNTEAFF. The CDR3 nucleotides are TGTGCCAGCAGTGGCCGACAGTTGAACACTGAAGCTTTCTTT.